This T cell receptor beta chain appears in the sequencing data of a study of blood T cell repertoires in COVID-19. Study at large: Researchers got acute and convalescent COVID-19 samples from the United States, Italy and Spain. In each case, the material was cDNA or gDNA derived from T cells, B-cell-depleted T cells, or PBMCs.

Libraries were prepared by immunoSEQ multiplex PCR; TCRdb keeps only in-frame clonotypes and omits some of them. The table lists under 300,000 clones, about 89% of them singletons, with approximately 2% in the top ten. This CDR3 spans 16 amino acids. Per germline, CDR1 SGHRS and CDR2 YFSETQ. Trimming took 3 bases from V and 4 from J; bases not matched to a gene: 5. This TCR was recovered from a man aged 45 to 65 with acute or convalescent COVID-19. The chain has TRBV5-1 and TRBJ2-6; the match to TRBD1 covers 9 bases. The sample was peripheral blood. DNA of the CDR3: TGCGCCAGCAGCTCCAGACAGGGGGAAGGGGCCAACGTCCTGACTTTC. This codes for CASSSRQGEGANVLTF.